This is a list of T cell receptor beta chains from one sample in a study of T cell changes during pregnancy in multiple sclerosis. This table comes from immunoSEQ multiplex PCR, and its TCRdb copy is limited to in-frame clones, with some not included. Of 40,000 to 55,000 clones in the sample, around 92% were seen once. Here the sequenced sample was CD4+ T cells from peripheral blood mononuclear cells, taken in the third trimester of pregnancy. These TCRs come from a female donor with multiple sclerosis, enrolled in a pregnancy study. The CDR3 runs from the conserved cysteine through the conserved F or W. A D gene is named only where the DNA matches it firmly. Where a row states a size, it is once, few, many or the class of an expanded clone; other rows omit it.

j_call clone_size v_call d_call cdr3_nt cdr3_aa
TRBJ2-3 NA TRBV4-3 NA TGCGCCAGCAGCCAAGTGGCGCGGGAAGTAGATACGCAGTATTTT CASSQVAREVDTQYF
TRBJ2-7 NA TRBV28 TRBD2 TGTGCCAGCAGTTTATTGGCGGGGGGCTCCTACGAGCAGTACTTC CASSLLAGGSYEQYF
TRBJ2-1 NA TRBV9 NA TGTGCCAGCAGCGGTGCCTTGGTGGGAGGCTCCTACAATGAGCAGTTCTTC CASSGALVGGSYNEQFF
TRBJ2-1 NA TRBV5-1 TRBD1 TGCGCCAGCAATATACAGGGGGCGCATTACAATGAGCAGTTCTTC CASNIQGAHYNEQFF
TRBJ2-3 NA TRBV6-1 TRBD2 TGTGCCAGCAGTGAACCTGTTAGCGGGAGCACAGATACGCAGTATTTT CASSEPVSGSTDTQYF
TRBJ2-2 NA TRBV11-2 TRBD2 TGTGCCAGCAGCTTTCAGGGCTTTGCGGGAGGCGGCGGGGAGCTGTTTTTT CASSFQGFAGGGGELFF
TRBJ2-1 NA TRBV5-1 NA TGCGCCAGCAAAGGGGTCCTCTCCTACAATGAGCAGTTCTTC CASKGVLSYNEQFF
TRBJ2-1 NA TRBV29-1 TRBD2 TGCAGCGTTAAAATCTCCGGGACTAGCGGGAGTAAAGTCTTC CSVKISGTSGSKVF
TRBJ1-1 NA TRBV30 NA TGTGCCTCACGGCGGGGAGTCGACACTGAAGCTTTCTTT CASRRGVDTEAFF
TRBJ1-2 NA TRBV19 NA TGTGCCAGTACCCATGGGGGGGCGCGCAGCTCTAGGGATGGCTACACCTTC CASTHGGARSSRDGYTF
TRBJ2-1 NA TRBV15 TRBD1 TGTGCCACCAGCAGAGGAGGGACAGGGGGCCTTGAGCAGTTCTTC CATSRGGTGGLEQFF
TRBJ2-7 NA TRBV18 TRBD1 TGTGCCAGCTCACCCGGGACAGGGTCCTACGAGCAGTACTTC CASSPGTGSYEQYF
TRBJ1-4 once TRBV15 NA TGTGCCACCAGCAGAGATAACCAAGGGGCTGGGTTGGAAAAACTGTTTTTT CATSRDNQGAGLEKLFF
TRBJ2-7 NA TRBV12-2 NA TGTGCCCACTACGAGCAGTACTTC CAHYEQYF
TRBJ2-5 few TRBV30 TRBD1 TGTGCCTGGAACCCAGGGGGTAGAGAGACCCAGTACTTC CAWNPGGRETQYF
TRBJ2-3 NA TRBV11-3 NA TGTGCCAGCAGCTTGGTGGCGACACCAACAGATACGCAGTATTTT CASSLVATPTDTQYF
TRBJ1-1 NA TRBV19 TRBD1 TGTGCCAGTAGGGACAGGATGAACACTGAAGCTTTCTTT CASRDRMNTEAFF
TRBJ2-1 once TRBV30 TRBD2 TGTGCCTGGAGGTCTTGGAGCGGGAGGACGGGCAATGAGCAGTTCTTC CAWRSWSGRTGNEQFF
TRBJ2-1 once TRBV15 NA TGTGCCACCAGCAGAGATACGTTGGGGCGGGATATTGGCAATGAGCAGTTCTTC CATSRDTLGRDIGNEQFF
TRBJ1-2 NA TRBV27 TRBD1 TGTGCCACCTACTCGGGACAGGGTGGTTATGGCTACACCTTC CATYSGQGGYGYTF
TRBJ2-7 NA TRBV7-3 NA TGTGCCAGCAGCCTACAGGCGCTCTCCTACGAGCAGTACTTC CASSLQALSYEQYF
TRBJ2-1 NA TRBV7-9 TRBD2 TGTGCCAGCAGCCTACCCGGGACTAGCGGGAGTAGGAATGAGCAGTTCTTC CASSLPGTSGSRNEQFF
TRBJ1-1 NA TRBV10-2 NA TGCGCCAGCAGTTTACAGGGAACAGGGAACACTGAAGCTTTCTTT CASSLQGTGNTEAFF
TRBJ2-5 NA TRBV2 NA TGTGCCAGCAGTTCTAGTCTGATGGAGACCCAGTACTTC CASSSSLMETQYF
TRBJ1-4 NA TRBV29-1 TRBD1 TGCAGCGTCGGACAGGCCCCAACTAATGAAAAACTGTTTTTT CSVGQAPTNEKLFF
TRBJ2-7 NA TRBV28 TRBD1 TGTGCCAGCGGGACAGGGGTTGGCGAGCAGTACTTC CASGTGVGEQYF
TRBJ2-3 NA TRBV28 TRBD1 TGTGCCAGCAGCCACAGACAGGGGGCGAGGAGGGATACGCAGTATTTT CASSHRQGARRDTQYF
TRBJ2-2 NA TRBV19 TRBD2 TGTGCCAGTAGTATAACTAGCGGGAGGTACAACACCGGGGAGCTGTTTTTT CASSITSGRYNTGELFF
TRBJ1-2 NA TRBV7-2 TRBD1 TGTGCCAGTAGCCCACGACAGGGGGCGCCAGTCTATGGCTACACCTTC CASSPRQGAPVYGYTF
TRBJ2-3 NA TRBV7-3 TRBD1 TGTGCCAGCAGCAGGGACAGGGGAGATACGCAGTATTTT CASSRDRGDTQYF
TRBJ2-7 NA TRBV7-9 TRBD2 TGTGCCAGCAGCTTAGGGGGGACTAGCGGGGGGCTGCGGGAGCAGTACTTC CASSLGGTSGGLREQYF
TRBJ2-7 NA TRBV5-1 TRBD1 TGCGCCAGCAGCTCAGACAGGGGGGTCGAGCAGTACTTC CASSSDRGVEQYF
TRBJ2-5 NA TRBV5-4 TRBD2 TGTGCCAGCAGCGTGGGACTAGCGGGTGGAGAGACCCAGTACTTC CASSVGLAGGETQYF
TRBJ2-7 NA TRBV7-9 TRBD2 TGTGCCAGCGGGGGAGGGAGGGCGAGAGAGCAGTACTTC CASGGGRAREQYF
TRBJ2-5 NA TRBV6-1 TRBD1 TGTGCCAGCAGCCGGAGACAGGGCTACCAAGAGACCCAGTACTTC CASSRRQGYQETQYF
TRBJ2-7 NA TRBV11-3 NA TGTGCCAGCAGAAGAACTAGCTACGAGCAGTACTTC CASRRTSYEQYF
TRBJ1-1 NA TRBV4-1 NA TGCGCCAGCAGCCAAGAGGTGGGAGGGGCTTTCTTT CASSQEVGGAFF
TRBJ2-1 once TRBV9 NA TGTGCCAGCAGCCTGGCGGTTTACAATGAGCAGTTCTTC CASSLAVYNEQFF
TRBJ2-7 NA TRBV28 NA TGTGCCAGCAGCACCGGGTCCGCAGCCTACGAGCAGTACTTC CASSTGSAAYEQYF
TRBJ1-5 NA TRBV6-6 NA TGTGCCAGCAGGATCAGGGTTGGGCAGCCCCAGCATTTT CASRIRVGQPQHF